This T cell receptor beta chain was observed in a study of T cell repertoires in cytomegalovirus infection. Study-level background: Both a matching HLA type and CMV infection were indicated by public TCR beta signatures. Overall study results and limits: The study identified carriers of CMV plus the relevant HLA from cumulative public TCR beta family frequency. The ex vivo response was dominated by HLA-C-restricted CMV-specific TCR beta clonotypes.

As regards this clonotype: The antigen is undetermined.

TCRdb re-derived calls from the reads in MiXCR, one entry per CDR3 protein. The sample includes under 450,000 distinct CDR3 sequences, 34% seen only once; the top ten take less than 15%. This CDR3 is 14 amino acids long. Germline lookup yields CDR1 LGHNA and CDR2 YNFKEQ. V was clipped by 3 bases and J by 6 bases, with 12 bases between them. The origin of this receptor is a human donor in good health (CMV status not recorded). Some clones in this sample may be carry-over from other donors' samples. The sample was cultured PBMCs, taken from culture after CMV antigen stimulation. The chain uses TRBV4-2 and TRBJ2-1; the D gene is possibly TRBD2 (6 bases). The CDR3 nucleotides read TGTGCCAGCAGCCAGGAGACTAGTTTCAATGAGCAGTTCTTC. It yields the protein CASSQETSFNEQFF.